One and the same sample provided the 29 T cell receptor beta chains below, sequenced in a study of cytomegalovirus exposure and HLA in healthy donors. The PCR had 60 Vbeta and 13 Jbeta primers. The protocol was immunoSEQ multiplex PCR, while the TCRdb copy is restricted to in-frame clones and leaves out a portion. This sample has around 100,000 clones; around 71% occur once, and the top ten carry roughly 2.2%. Specimen: PBMCs. The receptor source for this set is a man aged 30 to 39 in good health and CMV-seronegative.

The chain links TRBV29-1 to TRBJ2-1; D possibly corresponds to TRBD2 (6 bases). There are 15 residues in the CDR3. Germline CDR1 SQVTM, CDR2 ANQGSEA. The ends were cut back, 6 bases at V and 6 bases at J, with 21 bases in the middle. CDR3 DNA sequence: TGCAGCGTGGAGGGTGGCGTCACAACGGCCAATGAGCAGTTCTTC. Amino acids: CSVEGGVTTANEQFF.

The CDR3 protein is CASGTSGTYEQYF. The CDR3 DNA is TGTGCCAGCGGGACTAGCGGAACCTACGAGCAGTACTTC. The rearrangement links TRBV27 to TRBJ2-7; 11 positions match TRBD2. V lost 8 bases, J lost 2 bases, and 2 bases stayed unmatched. The CDR3 extends over 13 amino acids. The germline gives CDR1 MNHEY, CDR2 SMNVEV (reference sequence).

The CDR3 sequence is CASSQIRTGSYEQYF. CDR3 DNA sequence: TGCGCCAGCAGCCAAATAAGGACTGGGAGCTACGAGCAGTACTTC. The chain employs TRBV4-1 and TRBJ2-7, with D possibly matching TRBD2 (5 bases). Germline CDR1 MGHRA, CDR2 YSYEKL. V lost 2 bases and J 3 bases, leaving 14 bases between the germline ends. The CDR3 is 15 amino acids.

The chain joins TRBV6-5 to TRBJ2-1; TRBD1 matches 7 bases. The CDR3 length is 14 residues. Trimming cost V 8 bases and J 3 bases; bases outside gene matches: 7. The germline V gene has CDR1 MNHEY and CDR2 SVGAGI. The CDR3 DNA reads TGTGCCAGCTTGGCAGGGGGTATCTACAATGAGCAGTTCTTC. Its translation is CASLAGGIYNEQFF.

This clone was counted a single time. V usage is TRBV19 and J usage is TRBJ2-2, with 12 nucleotides matching TRBD2. Germline-derived CDR1 and CDR2 are LNHDA and SQIVND (reference sequence). V was clipped by 4 bases and J by 6 bases; unmatched bases: 6. The CDR3 is made up of 16 amino acids. The CDR3 DNA sequence: TGTGCCAGTAGTACTCGAGGGACTAGCGGGCCCGGGGAGCTGTTTTTT. Translating it yields CASSTRGTSGPGELFF.

This chain links TRBV28 with TRBJ1-1; D is possibly TRBD1 (6 bases). The CDR3 has 15 residues. V lost 2 bases and J 6 bases, leaving 16 bases between the germline ends. Germline V gives CDR1 MDHEN, CDR2 SYDVKM. As DNA, the CDR3 is TGTGCCAGCAGTTTACCAACAGGGTTGAGGGCTGAAGCTTTCTTT. It encodes CASSLPTGLRAEAFF.

This clone appeared once. The junction does not match germline at one end; this may be a read error. The rearrangement joins TRBV28 to TRBJ2-7; TRBD1 might be the D (6 bases). Germline assignment: CDR1 MDHEN and CDR2 SYDVKM. CDR3 length: 14 amino acids. The CDR3 nucleotides read TGTGCCAGCAGTTTGTTTGGGACACTTTACGCGCAGTACTTC. Its translation: CASSLFGTLYAQYF.

The chain carries TRBV18 and TRBJ1-2; the match to TRBD1 covers 10 bases. The germline V gene has CDR1 KGHSH and CDR2 LQKENI. V gave up 3 bases and J gave up 4 bases; unmatched junction bases: 5. The CDR3 totals 15 residues. The DNA for the CDR3 is TGTGCCAGCTCACCGCCGGGACAGGGGACCTATGGCTACACCTTC. Translating it yields CASSPPGQGTYGYTF. The full variable domain, completed using reference TRBV18 and TRBJ1-2, is NAGVMQNPRHLVRRRGQEARLRCSPMKGHSHVYWYRQLPEEGLKFMVYLQKENIIDESGMPKERFSAEFPKEGPSILRIQQVVRGDSAAYFCASSPPGQGTYGYTFGSGTRLTVV.

The rearrangement joins TRBV5-1 to TRBJ1-1; TRBD1 agrees at 8 bases. Looked up from germline, CDR1 is SGHRS and CDR2 is YFSETQ. V shed 0 bases and J 8 bases; nucleotides not matched to a gene: 12. The CDR3 sequence is 16 residues long. The CDR3 DNA sequence: TGCGCCAGCAGCTTGGGCGCAGGGGGCGAGGGACCCGAAGCTTTCTTT. Translated, it gives CASSLGAGGEGPEAFF.

V and J are TRBV6-5 and TRBJ1-2; 7 bases fit TRBD1. Germline CDR1 is MNHEY and CDR2 is SVGAGI. After removal of 6 bases from V and 3 bases from J, the junction contained 7 bases not matched to a gene. The CDR3 loop spans 14 amino acids. The DNA for the CDR3 is TGTGCCAGCAGACAACCGGGACAGTACTATGGCTACACCTTC. It is translated as CASRQPGQYYGYTF.

DNA of the CDR3: TGTGCCAGCAGTTTATCGGGACACCCGGAGACCCAGTACTTC. Amino acid sequence: CASSLSGHPETQYF. The V call is TRBV27, the J call TRBJ2-5, with D perhaps matching TRBD1 (6 bases). This CDR3 spans 14 amino acids. V gave up 0 bases and J gave up 5 bases, with 10 bases separating them. Looked up from germline, CDR1 is MNHEY and CDR2 is SMNVEV (reference sequence).

In this sample, this clone turned up a few times. The chain combines TRBV5-4 with TRBJ2-7; 7 nucleotides agree with TRBD1. The junction had 9 bases not matched to a gene; V was cut back by 6 bases and J by 6 bases. Looked up from germline, CDR1 is SGHNT and CDR2 is YYREEE (reference sequence). The CDR3 is made up of 13 amino acids. The CDR3 region has the DNA TGTGCCAGCACTACAGGGGCTGTCTCCGAGCAGTACTTC. Protein product: CASTTGAVSEQYF.

This clone has just a few counts. This sequence joins TRBV7-2 and TRBJ2-7; tentatively, D is TRBD2 (5 bases). The V end lost 3 bases, the J end lost 7 bases, and 16 bases lay between the germline ends. The CDR3 consists of 14 residues. CDR1 and CDR2 (germline): SGHTA, FQGNSA. DNA for the CDR3: TGTGCCAGCAGCTTTATGAGCGGCTTGCGGGAGCAGTACTTC. This codes for CASSFMSGLREQYF.

The gene calls are TRBV19 and TRBJ1-1, with TRBD1 matching over 8 bases. This CDR3 has 13 amino acids. The germline V gene encodes CDR1 LNHDA and CDR2 SQIVND (reference sequence). The ends lost 9 bases at V and 2 bases at J; junction bases unmatched: 5. The CDR3 loop is CASYGQGNTEAFF. The CDR3, as DNA: TGTGCCAGCTACGGACAGGGCAACACTGAAGCTTTCTTT.

The chain couples TRBV19 to TRBJ1-1; TRBD1 might be the D (5 bases). The V gene lost 1 base and the J gene lost 2 bases, with 17 bases spanning the gap. The germline V gene encodes CDR1 LNHDA and CDR2 SQIVND (reference sequence). This CDR3 is built from 17 residues. The CDR3 DNA reads TGTGCCAGTAGTATAGGAAAATGGACCAGGGTCAACACTGAAGCTTTCTTT. Amino acids: CASSIGKWTRVNTEAFF.

CDR3 coding DNA: TGTGCCAGCCAATTTTTTACCAGTACAGGCGAAGCTTTCTTT. It yields the protein CASQFFTSTGEAFF. The V call is TRBV2, the J call TRBJ1-1; maybe TRBD1 (5 bases). V dropped 8 bases and J dropped 8 bases, with 21 bases sitting between them. Germline V gene data show CDR1 as SNHLY and CDR2 as FYNNEI. The CDR3 consists of 14 residues.

This sequence joins TRBV10-1 and TRBJ2-3; D may be TRBD2 (6 bases). The CDR3 extends over 17 amino acids. Germline V gene sequence: CDR1 WNHNN, CDR2 SYGVQD (reference sequence). V gave up 0 bases and J gave up 2 bases, with 15 bases separating them. The CDR3 nucleotides read TGCGCCAGCAGTGAGTCGGCGGGGTTCTATGACACAGATACGCAGTATTTT. Encoded protein: CASSESAGFYDTDTQYF.

The gene calls are TRBV5-4 and TRBJ1-6; tentatively, D is TRBD1 (6 bases). Germline V gene sequence: CDR1 SGHNT, CDR2 YYREEE (reference sequence). The CDR3 runs to 13 residues. Trimming cost V 7 bases and J 5 bases, with 10 bases left between them. The CDR3 spells CASSQGNNSPLHF. The CDR3, as DNA: TGTGCCAGCTCACAGGGCAATAATTCACCCCTCCACTTT.

V and J are TRBV11-3 and TRBJ2-2; perhaps TRBD1 as D (6 bases). Germline V CDR1 and CDR2: SGHNT, YENEEA. This CDR3 is 15 amino acids long. With 1 base removed from V and 7 bases from J, the gap between germline ends came to 13 bases. CDR3 sequence reads: CASSLGQGFGGELFF. DNA of the CDR3: TGTGCCAGCAGCTTAGGGCAGGGGTTCGGCGGGGAGCTGTTTTTT.

Regarding this clone: Other DNA sequences in this specimen translate into the identical CDR3. The V gene is TRBV5-1, the J gene TRBJ1-1, with 9 bases fitting TRBD1. Trimming at V came to 1 base and at J to 1 base, leaving 2 bases not matched to a gene. The CDR3 has 15 amino acids. Germline V lookup: CDR1 SGHRS, CDR2 YFSETQ. CDR3 residues: CASSLPDRGNTEAFF. CDR3 coding DNA: TGCGCCAGCAGCTTGCCGGACAGGGGGAACACTGAAGCTTTCTTT.

This chain joins TRBV7-9 and TRBJ1-4, with 8 bases lining up with TRBD1. CDR3 size: 15 residues. V gave up 5 bases and J gave up 6 bases; unmatched junction bases: 8. The germline gives CDR1 SEHNR, CDR2 FQNEAQ (reference sequence). Written as DNA, the CDR3 is TGTGCCAGCAGCCGAATACAGGGGGGGGATGAAAAACTGTTTTTT. Translation: CASSRIQGGDEKLFF.

This sequence joins TRBV28 and TRBJ1-1, with 9 bases that match TRBD1. Trimming removed 3 bases from V and 6 bases from J; junction bases left unmatched: 5. The V gene's germline CDR1 is MDHEN and CDR2 SYDVKM. This CDR3 comprises 14 residues. The CDR3 loop reads CASSLTGGRAEAFF. The CDR3 DNA follows: TGTGCCAGCAGTTTGACAGGGGGGCGGGCTGAAGCTTTCTTT. Full variable domain (rest looked up from reference TRBV28 and TRBJ1-1): DVKVTQSSRYLVKRTGEKVFLECVQDMDHENMFWYRQDPGLGLRLIYFSYDVKMKEKGDIPEGYSVSREKKERFSLILESASTNQTSMYLCASSLTGGRAEAFFGQGTRLTVV.

This clone was seen once. V gene TRBV6-5 combines with J gene TRBJ2-7, with 10 bases identical to TRBD2. The CDR3 spans 16 residues. After removal of 4 bases from V and 0 bases from J, the junction contained 6 bases not matched to a gene. Germline assignment: CDR1 MNHEY and CDR2 SVGAGI. The CDR3 region is CASSSGLAESSYEQYF. The CDR3 nucleotides are TGTGCCAGCAGTTCCGGACTAGCGGAAAGCTCCTACGAGCAGTACTTC.

V is TRBV5-8 and J is TRBJ1-2, with D hard to call. CDR3 size: 13 residues. Per germline, CDR1 SGHTS and CDR2 YDEGEE. V lost 4 bases and J 0 bases, leaving 7 bases between the germline ends. This CDR3 reads CASSPGPNYGYTF. The CDR3 DNA follows: TGTGCCAGCAGCCCAGGCCCTAACTATGGCTACACCTTC.

CDR3 bases: TGTGCCAGCAGTGTCACAGGGCTCGACGAGCAGTACTTC. This codes for CASSVTGLDEQYF. The V gene is TRBV2, the J gene TRBJ2-7; a weak D match, TRBD1 (6 bases). V lost 4 bases to trimming and J lost 5 bases, with 12 bases between them. The germline gives CDR1 SNHLY, CDR2 FYNNEI. The CDR3 covers 13 residues.

The DNA of the CDR3 is TGTGCCAGCAGCCGGACAGAGAACACTGAAGCTTTCTTT. Encoded protein: CASSRTENTEAFF. The V and J genes are TRBV27 and TRBJ1-1; maybe TRBD1 (6 bases). Deletions cut 6 bases from V and 1 base from J, with 9 bases between. Germline-derived CDR1 and CDR2 are MNHEY and SMNVEV (reference sequence). The CDR3 is made up of 13 amino acids.

This clone was found once. The V and J genes are TRBV5-1 and TRBJ2-1; D is unclear. CDR3 length: 16 amino acids. The V gene's germline CDR1 is SGHRS and CDR2 YFSETQ. V dropped 0 bases and J dropped 2 bases, with 12 bases sitting between them. The CDR3 coding sequence is TGCGCCAGCAGCTTGGGTGGCGGAGTGGCCTACAATGAGCAGTTCTTC. It is translated as CASSLGGGVAYNEQFF.

This chain links TRBV7-9 with TRBJ1-4, with a tentative D call TRBD1 (5 bases). The CDR3 runs 16 residues. Trimming stripped 1 base from V and 3 bases from J, with 12 bases between. From germline, CDR1 is SEHNR and CDR2 FQNEAQ (reference sequence). The CDR3: CASSLGGAGPNEKLFF. Here the CDR3 DNA reads TGTGCCAGCAGCTTAGGTGGTGCAGGGCCTAATGAAAAACTGTTTTTT.

The V and J genes are TRBV7-3 and TRBJ2-1; 13 nucleotides align to TRBD2. V trimming: 5 bases; J trimming: 8 bases; junction bases outside the gene matches: 9. There are 16 residues in the CDR3. Germline V gene lookup returns CDR1 SGHTA and CDR2 FQGTGA. DNA of the CDR3: TGTGCCAGCAGCGTACAGGGACTAGCGGGACTGGATGAGCAGTTCTTC. This gives the protein CASSVQGLAGLDEQFF. The full variable domain, its missing parts supplied by reference TRBV7-3 and TRBJ2-1, is GAGVSQTPSNKVTEKGKYVELRCDPISGHTALYWYRQSLGQGPEFLIYFQGTGAADDSGLPNDRFFAVRPEGSVSTLKIQRTERGDSAVYLCASSVQGLAGLDEQFFGPGTRLTVL.